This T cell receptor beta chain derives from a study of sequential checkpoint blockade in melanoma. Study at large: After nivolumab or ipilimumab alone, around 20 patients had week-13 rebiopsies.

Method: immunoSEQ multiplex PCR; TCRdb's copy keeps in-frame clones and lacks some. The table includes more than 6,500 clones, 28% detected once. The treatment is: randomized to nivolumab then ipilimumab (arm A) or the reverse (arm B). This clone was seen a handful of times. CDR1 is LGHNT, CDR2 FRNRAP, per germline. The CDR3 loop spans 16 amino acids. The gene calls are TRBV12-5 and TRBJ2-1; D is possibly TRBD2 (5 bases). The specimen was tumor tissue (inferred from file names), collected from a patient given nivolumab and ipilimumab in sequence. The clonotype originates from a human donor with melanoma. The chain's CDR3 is CASTKTIRAGPDEQFF. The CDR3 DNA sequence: TGTGCCAGCACAAAAACCATCCGGGCGGGCCCCGATGAGCAGTTCTTC.